Listed below are T cell receptor beta chains from one sample, sequenced in a study of CD8+CD57+ T cells in acquired aplastic anemia. TCRdb ran MiXCR on the reads and lists one entry per CDR3 protein. The sample lists over 250,000 distinct CDR3 sequences, roughly 53% occurring once. The sequencing sample was made of sorted CD4+, CD8+, or CD8+CD57+ T cells (not recorded which) from PBMCs. Every receptor here comes from a human donor with aplastic anemia. The CDR3 runs from the conserved cysteine through the conserved F or W. Fields, in order: J gene, clone size, V gene, D gene, CDR3 DNA, CDR3 protein. The D gene is left open where the match is weak. Expanded clones are given a class, and other clones once, few, many or no size at all.

J gene: TRBJ1-1
clone size: NA
V gene: TRBV7-2
D gene: NA
CDR3 DNA: TGTGCCAGCAGTTACGACCTAAACACTGAAGCTTTCTTT
CDR3 protein: CASSYDLNTEAFF

J gene: TRBJ2-5
clone size: many
V gene: TRBV29-1
D gene: NA
CDR3 DNA: TGCAGCGTAGCCGGGACACCTTCTCAAGAGACCCAGTACTTC
CDR3 protein: CSVAGTPSQETQYF

J gene: TRBJ1-1
clone size: once
V gene: TRBV20-1
D gene: NA
CDR3 DNA: TGCAGCGCACGCGGGGGAACCGGGACTGAAGCTTTCTTT
CDR3 protein: CSARGGTGTEAFF

J gene: TRBJ1-1
clone size: NA
V gene: TRBV7-9
D gene: NA
CDR3 DNA: TGTGCCAGCAGCACACGGACAAGAGCGAACACTGAAGCTTTCTTT
CDR3 protein: CASSTRTRANTEAFF

J gene: TRBJ2-3
clone size: NA
V gene: TRBV6-4
D gene: TRBD2
CDR3 DNA: TGTGCCAGCAGCCAAGAAAGAGCGGGAGGCACAGATACGCAGTATTTT
CDR3 protein: CASSQERAGGTDTQYF

J gene: TRBJ2-7
clone size: NA
V gene: TRBV7-9
D gene: NA
CDR3 DNA: TGTGCCAGCAGCTCGTTGCCTTTGGCGGGAAGCGGCTACGAGCAGTACTTC
CDR3 protein: CASSSLPLAGSGYEQYF

J gene: TRBJ1-6
clone size: many
V gene: TRBV20-1
D gene: NA
CDR3 DNA: TGCAGTGCTAGAGACCAGGGCTCACCCCTCCACTTT
CDR3 protein: CSARDQGSPLHF

J gene: TRBJ2-7
clone size: few
V gene: TRBV2
D gene: NA
CDR3 DNA: TGTGCCAGCAGTGAAGCGGGAACTAGGGACGGCTACGAGCAGTACTTC
CDR3 protein: CASSEAGTRDGYEQYF

J gene: TRBJ2-1
clone size: NA
V gene: TRBV7-8
D gene: NA
CDR3 DNA: TGTGCCAGCAGCTCGGTTGGCGGGAATGAGCAGTTCTTC
CDR3 protein: CASSSVGGNEQFF

J gene: TRBJ2-7
clone size: many
V gene: TRBV27
D gene: TRBD1
CDR3 DNA: TGTGCCAGCAGGAAACAGGGGGCCGACTCCTACGAGCAGTACTTC
CDR3 protein: CASRKQGADSYEQYF

J gene: TRBJ2-7
clone size: many
V gene: TRBV2
D gene: NA
CDR3 DNA: TGTGCCAGCAGATACGCCACGTCCTACGAGCAGTACTTC
CDR3 protein: CASRYATSYEQYF

J gene: TRBJ2-3
clone size: NA
V gene: TRBV20-1
D gene: NA
CDR3 DNA: TGCAGTGTCAGGGGCCAGACGACAGATACGCAGTATTTT
CDR3 protein: CSVRGQTTDTQYF

J gene: TRBJ1-5
clone size: NA
V gene: TRBV24-1
D gene: NA
CDR3 DNA: TGTGCCACCAGTGGGCCAAATCAGCCCCAGCATTTT
CDR3 protein: CATSGPNQPQHF

J gene: TRBJ1-3
clone size: NA
V gene: TRBV9
D gene: NA
CDR3 DNA: TGTGCCAGCAGCGTAGAAGACGGCTCTGGAAACACCATATATTTT
CDR3 protein: CASSVEDGSGNTIYF

J gene: TRBJ2-3
clone size: NA
V gene: TRBV2
D gene: NA
CDR3 DNA: TGTGCCAGCAAGACCCCAGCCGATACGCAGTATTTT
CDR3 protein: CASKTPADTQYF

J gene: TRBJ2-7
clone size: many
V gene: TRBV6-5
D gene: NA
CDR3 DNA: TGTGCCAGCAGTTCCCGTACTGGCAGCTCCTACGAGCAGTACTTC
CDR3 protein: CASSSRTGSSYEQYF

J gene: TRBJ2-5
clone size: NA
V gene: TRBV3-1
D gene: TRBD2
CDR3 DNA: TGTGCCAGCAGCCCTGTGACTAGCGGGGCCGAAGAGACCCAGTACTTC
CDR3 protein: CASSPVTSGAEETQYF

J gene: TRBJ2-5
clone size: many
V gene: TRBV9
D gene: NA
CDR3 DNA: TGTGCCAGCAGCGTAGGAGGGATGGAGACCCAGTACTTC
CDR3 protein: CASSVGGMETQYF

J gene: TRBJ2-5
clone size: many
V gene: TRBV3-1
D gene: TRBD1
CDR3 DNA: TGTGCCAGCAGCCCGGGACAGGGGTACCAAGAGACCCAGTACTTC
CDR3 protein: CASSPGQGYQETQYF

J gene: TRBJ2-3
clone size: few
V gene: TRBV19
D gene: TRBD2
CDR3 DNA: TGTGCCAGTAGGCCCCTTGGGACTAGCGGGGAGGGAGATACGCAGTATTTT
CDR3 protein: CASRPLGTSGEGDTQYF

J gene: TRBJ1-2
clone size: NA
V gene: TRBV20-1
D gene: TRBD1
CDR3 DNA: TGCAGTGCTAGAGGCTTCACAGGGGATTCTAACTATGGCTACACCTTC
CDR3 protein: CSARGFTGDSNYGYTF

J gene: TRBJ2-7
clone size: NA
V gene: TRBV7-9
D gene: NA
CDR3 DNA: TGTGCCAGCAGTTTAGTTCCGGAGGGACGCGCCTTCTACGAGCAGTACTTC
CDR3 protein: CASSLVPEGRAFYEQYF

J gene: TRBJ1-1
clone size: NA
V gene: TRBV7-2
D gene: NA
CDR3 DNA: TGTGCCAGCAGCTTAGCGGGCGGGGGCTGGCAAGCTTTCTTT
CDR3 protein: CASSLAGGGWQAFF

J gene: TRBJ2-7
clone size: NA
V gene: TRBV5-1
D gene: TRBD1
CDR3 DNA: TGCGCCAGCAGCTTGGGACAGGGGGCACCCTCCTACGAGCAGTACTTC
CDR3 protein: CASSLGQGAPSYEQYF

J gene: TRBJ1-1
clone size: NA
V gene: TRBV12-3/TRBV12-4
D gene: NA
CDR3 DNA: TGTGCCAGCAGCCTAGATACGACAATGAACACTGAAGCTTTCTTT
CDR3 protein: CASSLDTTMNTEAFF

J gene: TRBJ1-6
clone size: many
V gene: TRBV27
D gene: NA
CDR3 DNA: TGTGCCAGCAGTTTCGACCCATGGGGGCCAGGTAATTCACCCCTCCACTTT
CDR3 protein: CASSFDPWGPGNSPLHF

J gene: TRBJ2-7
clone size: NA
V gene: TRBV5-4
D gene: TRBD1
CDR3 DNA: TGTGCCAGCAGCCTTCGGACAGGTTCCTACGAGCAGTACTTC
CDR3 protein: CASSLRTGSYEQYF

J gene: TRBJ2-1
clone size: NA
V gene: TRBV10-1
D gene: TRBD2
CDR3 DNA: TGCGCCAGCAGTGAGTCGATTAGCGGGAGATATGAGCAGTTCTTC
CDR3 protein: CASSESISGRYEQFF

J gene: TRBJ2-2
clone size: many
V gene: TRBV24-1
D gene: TRBD1
CDR3 DNA: TGTGCCACCAGTGATCCCTCGTGGACAGGTCCTGGGGAGCTGTTTTTT
CDR3 protein: CATSDPSWTGPGELFF

J gene: TRBJ2-7
clone size: NA
V gene: TRBV7-9
D gene: NA
CDR3 DNA: TGTGCCAGCAGCGGCCAAGGGGGGGTCTCCTACGAGCGGTACTTC
CDR3 protein: CASSGQGGVSYERYF

J gene: TRBJ1-1
clone size: many
V gene: TRBV20-1
D gene: NA
CDR3 DNA: TGCAGTGCTGGCAATCCGGGTGGGAACACTGAAGCTTTCTTT
CDR3 protein: CSAGNPGGNTEAFF

J gene: TRBJ1-3
clone size: many
V gene: TRBV7-9
D gene: NA
CDR3 DNA: TGTGCCAGCAGCCCCAAGGGAATCTCTGGAAACACCATATATTTT
CDR3 protein: CASSPKGISGNTIYF

J gene: TRBJ2-5
clone size: NA
V gene: TRBV19
D gene: NA
CDR3 DNA: TGTGCCAGTAGTATTGACATGGAGACCCAGTACTTC
CDR3 protein: CASSIDMETQYF

J gene: TRBJ2-7
clone size: few
V gene: TRBV7-3
D gene: NA
CDR3 DNA: TGTGCCAGCAGCCAAACAGAGGGAAAGCAGTACTTC
CDR3 protein: CASSQTEGKQYF

J gene: TRBJ2-1
clone size: NA
V gene: TRBV7-9
D gene: TRBD2
CDR3 DNA: TGTGCCCGTCTTCCCTCTAGCGGGAGGCCTAACTACAATGAGCAGTTCTTC
CDR3 protein: CARLPSSGRPNYNEQFF

J gene: TRBJ2-7
clone size: once
V gene: TRBV7-8
D gene: NA
CDR3 DNA: TGTGCCAGCAGCTTAGACCGGGACTTC
CDR3 protein: CASSLDRDF

J gene: TRBJ1-2
clone size: many
V gene: TRBV28
D gene: NA
CDR3 DNA: TGTGCCAGCAATTTAGACTATGGCTACACCTTC
CDR3 protein: CASNLDYGYTF

J gene: TRBJ2-7
clone size: NA
V gene: TRBV5-1
D gene: TRBD1
CDR3 DNA: TGCGCCAGCAGCTTGAGGTTCGACAGGGTGTCCTACGAGCAGTACTTC
CDR3 protein: CASSLRFDRVSYEQYF

J gene: TRBJ2-3
clone size: NA
V gene: TRBV5-1
D gene: NA
CDR3 DNA: NA
CDR3 protein: CASSFYICSARKGLAGGGTQYF

J gene: TRBJ2-2
clone size: NA
V gene: TRBV29-1
D gene: NA
CDR3 DNA: TGCAGCGTTGTTGGACAAAGAGGCGGGGAGCTGTTTTTT
CDR3 protein: CSVVGQRGGELFF

J gene: TRBJ1-5
clone size: few
V gene: TRBV24-1
D gene: NA
CDR3 DNA: TGTGCCACCAGTGAGGGGCACAGCAATCAGCCCCAGCATTTT
CDR3 protein: CATSEGHSNQPQHF

J gene: TRBJ2-7
clone size: NA
V gene: TRBV20-1
D gene: NA
CDR3 DNA: TGCAGTGCTAGACCCGAAGGGGCCCTCTTCTACGAGCAGTACTTC
CDR3 protein: CSARPEGALFYEQYF

J gene: TRBJ2-1
clone size: NA
V gene: TRBV11-3
D gene: TRBD1
CDR3 DNA: TGTGCCAGCAGCTTCGGGACAGGGAGTGAGCAGTTCTTC
CDR3 protein: CASSFGTGSEQFF

J gene: TRBJ1-2
clone size: NA
V gene: TRBV15
D gene: TRBD1
CDR3 DNA: TGTGCCACCAGTGCCGGGGGACAGGCTAACTATGGCTACACCTTC
CDR3 protein: CATSAGGQANYGYTF

J gene: TRBJ2-7
clone size: NA
V gene: TRBV7-2
D gene: NA
CDR3 DNA: TGTGCCAGCAGCGTCGGGAGATCCTACGAGCAGTACTTC
CDR3 protein: CASSVGRSYEQYF

J gene: TRBJ2-3
clone size: NA
V gene: TRBV29-1
D gene: NA
CDR3 DNA: TGCAGCGTTGGGCAGGGTAGGACAGATACGCAGTATTTT
CDR3 protein: CSVGQGRTDTQYF

J gene: TRBJ2-7
clone size: NA
V gene: TRBV7-2
D gene: TRBD2
CDR3 DNA: TGTGCCAGCAGCTTAAGTTGGGAGGGACGGTCCTACGAGCAGTACTTC
CDR3 protein: CASSLSWEGRSYEQYF

J gene: TRBJ2-5
clone size: many
V gene: TRBV2
D gene: NA
CDR3 DNA: TGTGCCAGCAGTGTTCTGGGGTATGAGGGGGAGACCCAGTACTTC
CDR3 protein: CASSVLGYEGETQYF

J gene: TRBJ2-1
clone size: NA
V gene: TRBV10-2
D gene: TRBD2
CDR3 DNA: TGCGCCAGCAGCCCGGGACTAGTGGGAGGGCCCCGCTCCTACAATGAGCAGTTCTTC
CDR3 protein: CASSPGLVGGPRSYNEQFF

J gene: TRBJ2-2
clone size: NA
V gene: TRBV7-9
D gene: NA
CDR3 DNA: TGTGCCAGCAGCCTACGGACACCCACCGGGGAGCTGTTTTTT
CDR3 protein: CASSLRTPTGELFF

J gene: TRBJ1-1
clone size: NA
V gene: TRBV7-9
D gene: NA
CDR3 DNA: TGTGCCAGCAGCTTTGAGTATGAAGCTTTCTTT
CDR3 protein: CASSFEYEAFF

J gene: TRBJ2-3
clone size: NA
V gene: TRBV9
D gene: TRBD2
CDR3 DNA: TGTGCCAGCAGCGAAATGACTAGCGGGGGGGCAGATACGCAGTATTTT
CDR3 protein: CASSEMTSGGADTQYF

J gene: TRBJ2-5
clone size: once
V gene: TRBV20-1
D gene: NA
CDR3 DNA: TGCAGTGCTGGGGGAAGGGAGGAGGGGACCCAGTACTTC
CDR3 protein: CSAGGREEGTQYF

J gene: TRBJ1-3
clone size: NA
V gene: TRBV7-3
D gene: NA
CDR3 DNA: TGTGCCAGCAGCTCTAGTCCGGGGGGAAACACCATATATTTT
CDR3 protein: CASSSSPGGNTIYF

J gene: TRBJ2-5
clone size: NA
V gene: TRBV2
D gene: NA
CDR3 DNA: TGTGCTAGGACTGGAAGCCAAGAGACCCAGTACTTC
CDR3 protein: CARTGSQETQYF

J gene: TRBJ1-1
clone size: many
V gene: TRBV18
D gene: NA
CDR3 DNA: TGTGCCAGCTCACCGGGTCTAGTGGGCACTGAAGCTTTCTTT
CDR3 protein: CASSPGLVGTEAFF

J gene: TRBJ2-7
clone size: NA
V gene: TRBV5-1
D gene: NA
CDR3 DNA: TGTGCCAGCAGCTTGGAAACAGACGAGCAGTACTTC
CDR3 protein: CASSLETDEQYF